The T cell receptor (beta chain) described here comes from a study of blood T cell repertoires in COVID-19. Study-wide background: Specimens from acute and convalescent COVID-19 originated in the United States, Italy and Spain. T cells, B-cell-depleted T cells, or PBMCs supplied cDNA or gDNA.

Germline CDR1 reads LGHNT; CDR2 reads FRNRAP. V shed 0 bases and J shed 8 bases, with 13 bases lying between them. This CDR3 is built from 15 residues. Original handling: From reference gene primer amplification, estimates of nucleated cell counts were derived. This table comes from immunoSEQ multiplex PCR, and its TCRdb copy is limited to in-frame clones, with some not included. V, J and clone size reflect that table, while D and trimming were determined from the DNA. The table lists about 68,000 clones, 86% of them singletons, with 4.1% in the top ten. The rearrangement uses TRBV12-5 and TRBJ1-4; D unclear. This receptor was obtained from a man aged 45-65 years with acute or convalescent COVID-19. Sequencing was done on a sample of peripheral blood. As DNA, the CDR3 is TGTGCTAGTGGTTTGGTCGAAGCAGGTGGAGAAAAACTGTTTTTT. It codes for CASGLVEAGGEKLFF.